This passage covers 27 T cell receptor beta chains from one sample sequenced in a study of blood T cell repertoires in COVID-19. TCRdb keeps only in-frame clones here, not all; method: immunoSEQ multiplex PCR. In the table there are approximately 60,000 clones, roughly three quarters of which are singletons. Sequencing input: peripheral blood. Source of these receptors: a man aged 45-60 years with active or convalescent COVID-19.

The chain uses TRBV29-1 and TRBJ2-7; 10 bases map to TRBD2. CDR1 and CDR2 from the germline V gene are SQVTM and ANQGSEA. This CDR3 has 16 amino acids. The junction had 13 bases not matched to a gene; V was cut back by 3 bases and J by 5 bases. CDR3: CSVDSGRPNLGDEQYF. DNA for the CDR3: TGCAGCGTTGATAGCGGGAGGCCCAACCTAGGGGACGAGCAGTACTTC.

The chain has TRBV5-1 and TRBJ2-1; TRBD2 matches at 12 bases. CDR1 is SGHRS and CDR2 is YFSETQ in the germline V gene. CDR3 length equals 16 residues. V trimming: 0 bases; J trimming: 4 bases; junction bases outside the gene matches: 2. Here the CDR3 DNA reads TGCGCCAGCAGCTTGGGACTAGCGGGAGTTTACAATGAGCAGTTCTTC. Translating it yields CASSLGLAGVYNEQFF. The variable domain in full, completed from reference TRBV5-1 and TRBJ2-1, reads KAGVTQTPRYLIKTRGQQVTLSCSPISGHRSVSWYQQTPGQGLQFLFEYFSETQRNKGNFPGRFSGRQFSNSRSEMNVSTLELGDSALYLCASSLGLAGVYNEQFFGPGTRLTVL.

This clone was observed a few times. V gene TRBV5-5 combines with J gene TRBJ2-1, with a weak D call TRBD2 (7 bases). The CDR3 has 15 amino acids. Trimming stripped 4 bases from V and 3 bases from J, with 14 bases between. Germline lookup yields CDR1 SGHKS and CDR2 YYEKEE (reference sequence). The CDR3 coding sequence is TGTGCCAGCAGCCCCGGGGAGGGGGGCTACAATGAGCAGTTCTTC. Translation gives CASSPGEGGYNEQFF.

The rearrangement links TRBV19 to TRBJ2-1, with D tentatively TRBD2 (6 bases). CDR3 size: 15 residues. V lost 6 bases and J 2 bases, leaving 14 bases between the germline ends. In germline, CDR1 is LNHDA, CDR2 SQIVND (reference sequence). The CDR3 nucleotides read TGTGCCAGTAGACCCGGGACTGGCACCTACAATGAGCAGTTCTTC. Translated: CASRPGTGTYNEQFF.

V gene TRBV2 combines with J gene TRBJ1-2, with D unresolved. CDR1 SNHLY and CDR2 FYNNEI come from the germline V gene. CDR3 length: 10 residues. V was cut by 6 bases and J by 5 bases, with 4 bases left in between. The CDR3 reads CASREYGYTF. The CDR3 nucleotides are TGTGCCAGCAGGGAGTATGGCTACACCTTC.

V usage is TRBV27 and J usage is TRBJ2-6, with D hard to call. The V gene lost 5 bases and the J gene lost 4 bases, with 9 bases spanning the gap. Per the germline V gene, CDR1 is MNHEY and CDR2 is SMNVEV (reference sequence). This CDR3 has 14 amino acids. CDR3: CASSPRLGANVLTF. As DNA, the CDR3 is TGTGCCAGCAGTCCCAGACTGGGGGCCAACGTCCTGACTTTC.

J is TRBJ2-7 and V is TRBV7-6, with 9 positions matching TRBD1. Germline V gene data show CDR1 as SGHVS and CDR2 as FNYEAQ. Trimming took 4 bases from V and 5 from J; bases not matched to a gene: 6. The CDR3 totals 14 residues. The CDR3 region is CASSYGTGTDEQYF. The CDR3 DNA follows: TGTGCCAGCAGCTACGGGACAGGGACCGACGAGCAGTACTTC.

CDR3 region: CASSPDRAGANVLTF. CDR3 coding DNA: TGTGCCAGCAGTCCCGACAGGGCCGGGGCCAACGTCCTGACTTTC. The chain carries TRBV27 and TRBJ2-6, with TRBD1 matching 7 bases. With 5 bases clipped from V and 4 bases from J, the junction kept 5 bases outside the gene matches. Germline V gene sequence: CDR1 MNHEY, CDR2 SMNVEV (reference sequence). CDR3 size: 15 residues.

The chain is built from TRBV10-3 and TRBJ1-2; D is perhaps TRBD1 (5 bases). The CDR3 is made up of 13 amino acids. V was clipped by 8 bases and J by 2 bases, with 12 bases between them. Germline V gene data show CDR1 as ENHRY and CDR2 as SYGVKD. CDR3 region: CAIQERGNYGYTF. CDR3 sequence (DNA): TGTGCCATCCAAGAACGGGGGAACTATGGCTACACCTTC.

This clone was detected once. The rearrangement uses TRBV5-6 and TRBJ2-6; D gene ambiguous. Trimming pared 1 base from V and 0 bases from J, leaving 5 bases between. Per germline, CDR1 SGHDT and CDR2 YYEEEE. This CDR3 is 15 amino acids long. For the CDR3, the DNA is TGTGCCAGCAGCTTGACAAGCTCTGGGGCCAACGTCCTGACTTTC. Protein product: CASSLTSSGANVLTF. The variable domain in full, with the rest retrieved from reference TRBV5-6 and TRBJ2-6, is DAGVTQSPTHLIKTRGQQVTLRCSPKSGHDTVSWYQQALGQGPQFIFQYYEEEERQRGNFPDRFSGHQFPNYSSELNVNALLLGDSALYLCASSLTSSGANVLTFGAGSRLTVL.

V gene TRBV15 combines with J gene TRBJ2-7, with a tentative D call TRBD1 (5 bases). Germline V CDR1 and CDR2: LNHNV, YYDKDF (reference sequence). This CDR3 has 12 amino acids. V lost 0 bases and J lost 9, with 9 bases in between. CDR3: CATSRDRDRQYF. CDR3 nucleotides: TGTGCCACCAGCAGAGACAGGGATAGGCAGTACTTC. The variable domain in full, with the rest retrieved from reference TRBV15 and TRBJ2-7, is DAMVIQNPRYQVTQFGKPVTLSCSQTLNHNVMYWYQQKSSQAPKLLFHYYDKDFNNEADTPDNFQSRRPNTSFCFLDIRSPGLGDTAMYLCATSRDRDRQYFGPGTRLTVT.

The chain employs TRBV7-6 and TRBJ2-1; TRBD2 aligns across 11 bases. Trimming at V came to 6 bases and at J to 4 bases, leaving 5 bases not matched to a gene. In germline, CDR1 is SGHVS, CDR2 FNYEAQ. CDR3 length: 15 amino acids. The chain's CDR3 is CASSTSGSAYNEQFF. The CDR3 DNA sequence: TGTGCCAGCAGTACTAGCGGGAGTGCTTACAATGAGCAGTTCTTC.

V is TRBV9 and J is TRBJ2-2; 8 bases are shared with TRBD2. Germline values: CDR1 SGDLS, CDR2 YYNGEE. V was clipped by 2 bases and J by 3 bases; unmatched bases: 9. This CDR3 has 17 amino acids. The chain's CDR3 is CASSVRGGNRDTGELFF. CDR3 nucleotides: TGTGCCAGCAGCGTTCGGGGGGGCAATCGGGACACCGGGGAGCTGTTTTTT.

The rearrangement links TRBV27 to TRBJ1-5; 9 bases are a match to TRBD1. This CDR3 region has 16 residues. Trimming cost V 2 bases and J 3 bases; bases outside gene matches: 5. Germline lookup yields CDR1 MNHEY and CDR2 SMNVEV (reference sequence). This CDR3 is CASSLLGQGVNQPQHF. The CDR3 bases are TGTGCCAGCAGTTTACTGGGACAGGGAGTCAATCAGCCCCAGCATTTT.

The CDR3 region has the DNA TGCGCCAGCAGCCTGTTGGGACAGTACTACGAGCAGTACTTC. Its protein product is CASSLLGQYYEQYF. The chain combines TRBV5-1 with TRBJ2-7; TRBD1 agrees at 7 bases. The CDR3 length is 14 residues. In germline, CDR1 is SGHRS, CDR2 YFSETQ. The junction had 7 bases not matched to a gene; V was cut back by 4 bases and J by 3 bases.

This clone was detected only once. The chain carries TRBV11-2 and TRBJ1-3, with 9 bases fitting TRBD1. V lost 5 bases to trimming and J lost 0 bases; unmatched junction nucleotides: 5. The CDR3 runs to 16 residues. CDR1 and CDR2 (germline): SGHAT, FQNNGV. This CDR3 is CASSADRGASGNTIYF. CDR3 DNA sequence: TGTGCCAGCAGCGCCGACAGGGGGGCCTCTGGAAACACCATATATTTT.

V is TRBV10-3 and J is TRBJ1-6; tentative D call: TRBD1 (5 bases). Germline V gene sequence: CDR1 ENHRY, CDR2 SYGVKD. The CDR3 is 15 residues long. V lost 0 bases and J 7 bases, leaving 10 bases between the germline ends. This CDR3 reads CAISESGGRNSPLHF. For the CDR3, the DNA is TGTGCCATCAGTGAGTCCGGGGGGAGGAATTCACCCCTCCACTTT.

The chain recombines TRBV6-6 with TRBJ1-4; D is uncertain. The CDR3 is 14 residues long. Trimming removed 2 bases at V and 10 bases at J, with 14 bases between. The germline gives CDR1 MNHNY, CDR2 SVGAGI (reference sequence). CDR3 DNA: TGTGCCAGCAGTTACCCTCCCCACGAGGTAAAACTGTTTTTT. This translates into CASSYPPHEVKLFF.

The table lists this clone with a few counts. A read error may be the cause here, since a much bigger clone is one base away. The rearrangement uses TRBV19 and TRBJ1-1, with D possibly TRBD1 on 6 matching bases. The CDR3 has 13 amino acids. V was pared by 11 bases and J by 10 bases, with 23 bases between. Germline loops: CDR1 LNHDA, CDR2 SQIVND (reference sequence). The CDR3 reads CAPHGGEGGGAFF. The DNA of the CDR3 is TGTGCCCCCCATGGGGGGGAGGGGGGGGGAGCTTTCTTT.

This CDR3 is CASSTGTSTDTQYF. The CDR3 bases are TGTGCCAGCAGTACCGGGACTAGCACAGATACGCAGTATTTT. The chain is built from TRBV6-5 and TRBJ2-3, with D maybe TRBD2 (6 bases). This CDR3 has 14 amino acids. V gave up 5 bases and J gave up 0 bases, with 9 bases separating them. CDR1 and CDR2 from the germline V gene are MNHEY and SVGAGI.

About this clone itself: Without the conserved terminal phenylalanine or tryptophan, this CDR3 likely stems from a read error. It is unclear where the CDR3 begins or ends on the DNA, so no DNA is shown, and the CDR3 is as TCRdb lists it. The rearrangement links TRBV23-1 to TRBJ2-3; the table's TRBD2 call for D was not verified on the DNA. TRBV23-1 is marked as an open reading frame, function uncertain. The CDR3 is 16 amino acids long, termini counted. CDR3 loop: CASPEAIKGLAGEPLR.

This rearrangement joins TRBV4-2 to TRBJ2-7, with 12 bases identical to TRBD2. This CDR3 contains 14 residues. Germline CDR1 reads LGHNA; CDR2 reads YNFKEQ. After removal of 8 bases from V and 2 bases from J, the junction contained 4 bases not matched to a gene. The CDR3 nucleotides are TGTGCCAGCGGCGGACTAGCGGGGACCTACGAGCAGTACTTC. Its protein is CASGGLAGTYEQYF.

The J gene is TRBJ2-1, the V gene TRBV6-4, with D tentatively TRBD1 (7 bases). Trimming took 0 bases from V and 3 from J, leaving 15 bases between them. CDR1 and CDR2 (germline): MRHNA, SNTAGT. The CDR3 consists of 17 residues. The CDR3 DNA follows: TGTGCCAGCAGTGACTCGAAATCGCAGGGGGGCTACAATGAGCAGTTCTTC. Translated: CASSDSKSQGGYNEQFF.

This rearrangement joins TRBV5-4 to TRBJ2-2; maybe TRBD1 (5 bases). V lost 4 bases to trimming and J lost 4 bases, with 17 bases between them. CDR3 length equals 16 residues. From germline, CDR1 is SGHNT and CDR2 YYREEE (reference sequence). CDR3 in DNA: TGTGCCAGCAGCCGGCGGCAGCAGGGTGGCACCGGGGAGCTGTTTTTT. Its protein is CASSRRQQGGTGELFF.

The chain has TRBV18 and TRBJ1-1, with a possible D match to TRBD1 (6 bases). V shed 4 bases and J shed 0 bases, with 21 bases lying between them. This CDR3 contains 18 residues. Germline V gives CDR1 KGHSH, CDR2 LQKENI. The CDR3 sequence is CASSLQVISTGMNTEAFF. In DNA form, the CDR3 reads TGTGCCAGCTCACTCCAAGTTATTTCGACAGGAATGAACACTGAAGCTTTCTTT.

The CDR3, as DNA: TGCGCCAGCGCCGATCCCACTAGCGGGGGACTCCTAGCCAAAAACATTCAGTACTTC. Its protein product is CASADPTSGGLLAKNIQYF. The gene calls are TRBV23-1 and TRBJ2-4; TRBD2 matches 11 bases. TRBV23-1 is identified as an open reading frame with a role that is uncertain. This CDR3 spans 19 amino acids. Unmatched junction bases numbered 15, after V lost 8 bases and J lost 0 bases.

This rearrangement joins TRBV28 to TRBJ2-7; D perhaps matches TRBD1 (6 bases). This CDR3 is 15 amino acids long. Trimming stripped 3 bases from V and 6 bases from J, with 18 bases between. Per germline, CDR1 MDHEN and CDR2 SYDVKM. CDR3 region: CASSFLPPGQREQYF. The CDR3 DNA is TGTGCCAGCAGTTTCCTGCCCCCGGGACAACGCGAGCAGTACTTC.